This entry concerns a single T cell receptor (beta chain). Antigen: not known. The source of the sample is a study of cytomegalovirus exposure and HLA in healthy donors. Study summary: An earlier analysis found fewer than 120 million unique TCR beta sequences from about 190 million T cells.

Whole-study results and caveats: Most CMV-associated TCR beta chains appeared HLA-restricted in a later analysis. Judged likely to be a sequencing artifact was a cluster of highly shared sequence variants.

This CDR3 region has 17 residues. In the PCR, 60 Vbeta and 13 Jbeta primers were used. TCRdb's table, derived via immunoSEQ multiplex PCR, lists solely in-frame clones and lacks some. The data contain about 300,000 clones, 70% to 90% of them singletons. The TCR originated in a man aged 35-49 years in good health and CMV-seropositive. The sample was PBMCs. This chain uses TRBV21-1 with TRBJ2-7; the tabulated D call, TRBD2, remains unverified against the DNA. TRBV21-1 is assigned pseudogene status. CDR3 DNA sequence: TGTGCCAGCAGCAGCTCCGGGACTAGCGGACCCTCCTACGAGCAGTACTTC. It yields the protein CASSSSGTSGPSYEQYF.